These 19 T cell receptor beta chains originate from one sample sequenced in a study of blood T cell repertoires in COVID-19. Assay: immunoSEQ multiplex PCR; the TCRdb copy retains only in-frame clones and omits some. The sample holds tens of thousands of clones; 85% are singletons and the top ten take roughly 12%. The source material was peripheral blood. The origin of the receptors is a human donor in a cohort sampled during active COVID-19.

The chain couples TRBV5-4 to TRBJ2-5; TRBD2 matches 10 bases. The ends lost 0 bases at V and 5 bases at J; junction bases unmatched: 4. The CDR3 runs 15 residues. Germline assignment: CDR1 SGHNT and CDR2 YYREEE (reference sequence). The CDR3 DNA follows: TGTGCCAGCAGCTTGGGGCTAGCGGGAGTCGAGACCCAGTACTTC. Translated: CASSLGLAGVETQYF. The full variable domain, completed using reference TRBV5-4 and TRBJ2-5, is ETGVTQSPTHLIKTRGQQVTLRCSSQSGHNTVSWYQQALGQGPQFIFQYYREEENGRGNFPPRFSGLQFPNYSSELNVNALELDDSALYLCASSLGLAGVETQYFGPGTRLLVL.

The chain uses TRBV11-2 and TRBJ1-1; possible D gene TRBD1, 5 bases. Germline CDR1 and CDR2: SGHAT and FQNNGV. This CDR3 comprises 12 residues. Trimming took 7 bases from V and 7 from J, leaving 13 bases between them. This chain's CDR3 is CASTQGLYEAFF. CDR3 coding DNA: TGTGCCAGCACCCAGGGTCTTTATGAAGCTTTCTTT.

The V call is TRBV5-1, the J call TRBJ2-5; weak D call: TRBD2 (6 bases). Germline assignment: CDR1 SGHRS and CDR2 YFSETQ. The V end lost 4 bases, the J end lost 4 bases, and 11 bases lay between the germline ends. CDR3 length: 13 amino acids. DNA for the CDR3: TGCGCCAGCAGCGCCGGGACTCCAGAGACCCAGTACTTC. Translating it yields CASSAGTPETQYF.

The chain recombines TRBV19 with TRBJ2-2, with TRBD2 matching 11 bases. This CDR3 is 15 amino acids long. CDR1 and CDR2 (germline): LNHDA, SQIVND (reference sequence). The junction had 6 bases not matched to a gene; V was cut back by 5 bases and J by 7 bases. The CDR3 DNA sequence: TGTGCCAGTAGTGCCACTAGCGGGAGTGGCGGGGAGCTGTTTTTT. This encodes CASSATSGSGGELFF.

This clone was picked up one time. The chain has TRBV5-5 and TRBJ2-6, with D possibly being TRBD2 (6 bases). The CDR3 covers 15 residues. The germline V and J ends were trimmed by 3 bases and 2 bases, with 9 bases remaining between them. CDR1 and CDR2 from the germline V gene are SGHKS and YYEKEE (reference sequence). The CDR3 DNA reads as TGTGCCAGCAGCTGGAGGGTGGCTGGGGCCAACGTCCTGACTTTC. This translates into CASSWRVAGANVLTF.

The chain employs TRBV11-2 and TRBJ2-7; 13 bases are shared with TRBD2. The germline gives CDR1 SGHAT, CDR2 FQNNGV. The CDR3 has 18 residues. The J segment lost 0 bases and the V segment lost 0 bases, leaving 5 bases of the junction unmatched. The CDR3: CASSLEEGLAGSSYEQYF. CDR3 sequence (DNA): TGTGCCAGCAGCTTAGAGGAGGGACTAGCGGGATCCTCCTACGAGCAGTACTTC.

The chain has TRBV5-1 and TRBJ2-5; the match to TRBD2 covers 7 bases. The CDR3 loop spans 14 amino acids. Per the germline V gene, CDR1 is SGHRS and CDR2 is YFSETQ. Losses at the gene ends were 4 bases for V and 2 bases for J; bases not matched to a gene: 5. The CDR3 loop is CASSTLAGQETQYF. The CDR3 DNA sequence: TGCGCCAGCAGCACCTTAGCGGGTCAAGAGACCCAGTACTTC. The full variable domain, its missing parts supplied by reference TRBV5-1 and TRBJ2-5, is KAGVTQTPRYLIKTRGQQVTLSCSPISGHRSVSWYQQTPGQGLQFLFEYFSETQRNKGNFPGRFSGRQFSNSRSEMNVSTLELGDSALYLCASSTLAGQETQYFGPGTRLLVL.

The CDR3 nucleotides are TGCGCCAGCAGAGACAGGGGGGACGGCGGGGAGCTGTTTTTT. Amino acid sequence: CASRDRGDGGELFF. The chain links TRBV10-2 to TRBJ2-2; TRBD1 agrees at 9 bases. The germline V gene has CDR1 WSHSY and CDR2 SAAADI. Unmatched junction bases numbered 6, after V lost 6 bases and J lost 7 bases. The CDR3 runs 14 residues.

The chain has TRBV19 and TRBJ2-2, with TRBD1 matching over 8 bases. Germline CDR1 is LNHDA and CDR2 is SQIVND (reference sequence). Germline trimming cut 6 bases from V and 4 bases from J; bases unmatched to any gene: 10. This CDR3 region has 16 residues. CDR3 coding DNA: TGTGCCAGTAGCATCGACAGGGGATCGGTCACCGGGGAGCTGTTTTTT. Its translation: CASSIDRGSVTGELFF.

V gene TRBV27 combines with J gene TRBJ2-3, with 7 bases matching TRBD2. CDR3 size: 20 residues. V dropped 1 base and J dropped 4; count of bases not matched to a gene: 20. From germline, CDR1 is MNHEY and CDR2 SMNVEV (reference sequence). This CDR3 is CASSLYYGGRIKPVADTQYF. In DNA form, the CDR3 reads TGTGCCAGCAGTTTATATTATGGCGGGAGAATAAAGCCTGTCGCAGATACGCAGTATTTT.

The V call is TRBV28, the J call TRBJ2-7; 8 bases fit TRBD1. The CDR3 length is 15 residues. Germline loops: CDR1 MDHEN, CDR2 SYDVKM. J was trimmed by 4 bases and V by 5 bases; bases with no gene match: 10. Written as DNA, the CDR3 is TGTGCCAGCAGTGAATCCGGGACAGGTGGATACGAGCAGTACTTC. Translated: CASSESGTGGYEQYF.

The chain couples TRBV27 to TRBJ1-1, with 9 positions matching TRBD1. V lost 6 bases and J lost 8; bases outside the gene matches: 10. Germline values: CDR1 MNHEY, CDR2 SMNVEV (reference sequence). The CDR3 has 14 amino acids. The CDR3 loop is CASSQWGQGREAFF. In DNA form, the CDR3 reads TGTGCCAGCAGCCAATGGGGACAGGGTCGGGAAGCTTTCTTT.

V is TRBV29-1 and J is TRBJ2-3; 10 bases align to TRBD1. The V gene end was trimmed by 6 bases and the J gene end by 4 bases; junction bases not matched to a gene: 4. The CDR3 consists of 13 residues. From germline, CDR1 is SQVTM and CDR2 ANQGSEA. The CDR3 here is CSVGTGAPDTQYF. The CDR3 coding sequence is TGCAGCGTGGGGACAGGGGCCCCAGATACGCAGTATTTT.

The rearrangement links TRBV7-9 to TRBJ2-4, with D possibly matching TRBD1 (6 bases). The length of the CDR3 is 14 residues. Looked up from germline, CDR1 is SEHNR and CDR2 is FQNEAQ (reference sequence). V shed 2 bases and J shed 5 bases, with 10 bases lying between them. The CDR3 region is CASSLNAGENIQYF. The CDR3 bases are TGTGCCAGCAGCTTAAACGCAGGGGAAAACATTCAGTACTTC.

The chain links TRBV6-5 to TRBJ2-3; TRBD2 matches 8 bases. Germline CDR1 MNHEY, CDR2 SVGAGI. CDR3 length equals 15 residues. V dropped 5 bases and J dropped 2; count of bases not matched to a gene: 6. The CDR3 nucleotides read TGTGCCAGCAGTACTAGCGGAGCCTCCACAGATACGCAGTATTTT. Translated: CASSTSGASTDTQYF.

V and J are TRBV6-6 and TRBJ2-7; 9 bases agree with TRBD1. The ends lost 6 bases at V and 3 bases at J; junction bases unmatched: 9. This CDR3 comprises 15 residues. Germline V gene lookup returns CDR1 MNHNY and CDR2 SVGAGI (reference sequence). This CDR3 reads CASSPKTGGRYEQYF. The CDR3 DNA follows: TGTGCCAGCAGCCCTAAGACAGGGGGTCGCTACGAGCAGTACTTC.

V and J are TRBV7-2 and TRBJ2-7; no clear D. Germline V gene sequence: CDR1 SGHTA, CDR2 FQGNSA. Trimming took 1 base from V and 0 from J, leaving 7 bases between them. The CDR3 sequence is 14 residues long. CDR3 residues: CASSLGGYSYEQYF. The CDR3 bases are TGTGCCAGCAGCTTAGGCGGTTACTCCTACGAGCAGTACTTC. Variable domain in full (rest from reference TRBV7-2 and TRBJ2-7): GAGVSQSPSNKVTEKGKDVELRCDPISGHTALYWYRQSLGQGLEFLIYFQGNSAPDKSGLPSDRFSAERTGGSVSTLTIQRTQQEDSAVYLCASSLGGYSYEQYFGPGTRLTVT.

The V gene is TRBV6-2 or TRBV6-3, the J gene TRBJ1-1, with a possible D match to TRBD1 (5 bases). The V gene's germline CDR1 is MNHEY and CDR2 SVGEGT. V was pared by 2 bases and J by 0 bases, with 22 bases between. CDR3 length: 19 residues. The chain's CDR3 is CASSYITGAPPRLNTEAFF. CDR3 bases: TGTGCCAGCAGTTACATTACAGGAGCCCCCCCGAGATTGAACACTGAAGCTTTCTTT.

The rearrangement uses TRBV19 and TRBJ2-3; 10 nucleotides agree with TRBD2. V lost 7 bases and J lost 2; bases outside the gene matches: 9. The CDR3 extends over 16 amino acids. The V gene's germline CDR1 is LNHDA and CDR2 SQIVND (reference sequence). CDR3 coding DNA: TGTGCCAGTACCCCGGGAGCGGGAGGGCCCACAGATACGCAGTATTTT. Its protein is CASTPGAGGPTDTQYF.